This record concerns one TCR beta chain sequence. What it recognizes is unknown. V gave up 6 bases and J gave up 3 bases; unmatched junction bases: 6. Germline V gene sequence: CDR1 LNHDA, CDR2 SQIVND (reference sequence). The CDR3 is made up of 15 amino acids. The sample comes from a study of shared clonotypes between healthy human individuals. For the study at large: For every donor, three CD4 naive, three CD4 memory, two CD8 naive and one CD8 memory plates were used. The study's findings and limits: The authors expected sequencing depth to affect clonotype sharing among donors.

Profiling relied on immunoSEQ multiplex PCR, and the TCRdb table lists in-frame clones only, not all of them. The sample contains hundreds of thousands of clones, 90% to 97% of which appear only once. This receptor was identified in a woman aged 30 to 39 in good health. The chain employs TRBV19 and TRBJ2-7; 12 nucleotides match TRBD2. The sample consisted of naive CD4+ T cells sorted from blood. Documented subset: CD45RA+ positively selected. CDR3 coding DNA: TGTGCCAGTAGCCTTACTAGCGGGAGGAGCTACGAGCAGTACTTC. Translated: CASSLTSGRSYEQYF.